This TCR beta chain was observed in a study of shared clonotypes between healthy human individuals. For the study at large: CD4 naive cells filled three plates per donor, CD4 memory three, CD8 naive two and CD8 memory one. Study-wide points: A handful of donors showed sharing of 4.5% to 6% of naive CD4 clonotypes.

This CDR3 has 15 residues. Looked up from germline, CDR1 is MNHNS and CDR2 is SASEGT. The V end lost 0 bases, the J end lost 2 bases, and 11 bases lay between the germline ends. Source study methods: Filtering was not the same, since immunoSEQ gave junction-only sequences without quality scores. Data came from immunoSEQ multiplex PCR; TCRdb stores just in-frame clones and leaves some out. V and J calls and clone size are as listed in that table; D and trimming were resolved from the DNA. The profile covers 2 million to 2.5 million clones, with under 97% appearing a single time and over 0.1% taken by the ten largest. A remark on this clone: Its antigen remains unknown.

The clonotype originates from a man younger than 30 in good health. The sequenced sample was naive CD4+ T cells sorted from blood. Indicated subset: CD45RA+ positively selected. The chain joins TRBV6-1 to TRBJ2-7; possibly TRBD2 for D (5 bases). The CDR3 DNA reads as TGTGCCAGCAGTGAAGCGCTAGCACGCACCTACGAGCAGTACTTC. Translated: CASSEALARTYEQYF.